The subject of this entry is one T cell receptor (beta chain). In the study's own analysis: By means of reference gene primer amplification, nucleated cell counts were estimated. Repertoires were generated with immunoSEQ multiplex PCR, while TCRdb's copy carries only in-frame clones and drops some. V, J and clone size reflect that table, while D and trimming were determined from the DNA. The top ten clones hold roughly 18% of a sample with around 130,000 clones, about 89% of them seen once. The sample comes from a study of blood T cell repertoires in COVID-19. Germline V lookup: CDR1 SGDLS, CDR2 YYNGEE. Trimming cost V 0 bases and J 4 bases, with 5 bases left between them. This CDR3 has 13 amino acids.

The sequenced sample was peripheral blood. This chain uses TRBV9 with TRBJ1-5, with no clear D. This TCR was sampled from a man aged 50-59 years with active or convalescent COVID-19. The CDR3 reads CASSVALNQPQHF. DNA for the CDR3: TGTGCCAGCAGCGTAGCCCTTAATCAGCCCCAGCATTTT.